This T cell receptor (beta chain) stems from a study of early T cells in non-severe SARS-CoV-2 infection. At the level of the study: Unsorted whole-blood RNA was sequenced in bulk, leaving chains unpaired.

V shed 0 bases and J 7 bases; nucleotides not matched to a gene: 4. Germline V gene lookup returns CDR1 SGHDT and CDR2 YYEEEE. This CDR3 has 15 residues. Individual cDNA molecules were tagged with unique molecular identifiers. TCRdb reprocessed the 5' RACE reads via MiXCR and lists one record per CDR3 protein. The data show tens of thousands of distinct CDR3 sequences, approximately 12% seen once. Ten or more counts support this clonotype. Sequencing input: whole blood. The chain uses TRBV5-6 and TRBJ2-1; TRBD2 matches 10 bases. This TCR came from an adult who was a healthcare worker with PCR-confirmed SARS-CoV-2 infection or an uninfected control (not recorded which). CDR3 amino acids: CASSLGAGGYNEQFF. In DNA form, the CDR3 reads TGTGCCAGCAGCTTGGGAGCGGGAGGGTATAATGAGCAGTTCTTC.